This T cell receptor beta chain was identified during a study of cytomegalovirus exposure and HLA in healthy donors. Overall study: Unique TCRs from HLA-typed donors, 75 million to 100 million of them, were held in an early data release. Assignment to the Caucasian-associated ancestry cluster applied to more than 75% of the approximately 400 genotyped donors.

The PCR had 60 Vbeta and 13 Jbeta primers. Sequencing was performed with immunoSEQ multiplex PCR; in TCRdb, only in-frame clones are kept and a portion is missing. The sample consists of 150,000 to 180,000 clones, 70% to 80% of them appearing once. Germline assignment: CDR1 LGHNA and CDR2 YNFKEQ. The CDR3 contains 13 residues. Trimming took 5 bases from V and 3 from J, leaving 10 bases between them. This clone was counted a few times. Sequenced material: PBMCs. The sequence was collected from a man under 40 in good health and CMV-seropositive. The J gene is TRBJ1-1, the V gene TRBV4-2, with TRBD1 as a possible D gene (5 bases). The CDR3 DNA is TGTGCCAGCAGCAACGGAGGGGACACTGAAGCTTTCTTT. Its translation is CASSNGGDTEAFF.